The present entry profiles one T cell receptor beta chain with its context. From germline, CDR1 is SGDLS and CDR2 YYNGEE. This CDR3 region has 16 residues. Between the trimmed V and J ends, which lost 0 bases and 4 bases, there was a span of 13 bases. These data belong to a study of cytomegalovirus exposure and HLA in healthy donors. Study at large: A previous analysis identified approximately 120 million unique TCR beta sequences derived from around 180 million T cells.

The primer mix had 60 Vbeta and 13 Jbeta primers. Data came from immunoSEQ multiplex PCR; TCRdb stores just in-frame clones and leaves some out. The sample records around 130,000 clones, 75% to 85% being singletons. The V call is TRBV9, the J call TRBJ2-2, with D perhaps TRBD1 (6 bases). The sample taken for sequencing was PBMCs. The TCR was taken from a woman aged 18-30 years in good health and CMV-seropositive. The DNA of the CDR3 is TGTGCCAGCAGCGTAGATCCAGGGGTGGGCACCGGGGAGCTGTTTTTT. Translating it yields CASSVDPGVGTGELFF.